The clone carrying this T cell receptor beta chain has a count of ten or more. This record comes from a study of patients and donors after allogeneic stem cell transplantation. This CDR3 has 13 residues. Germline assignment: CDR1 SGDLS and CDR2 YYNGEE. Trimming pared 2 bases from V and 4 bases from J, leaving 6 bases between. TCRdb re-called the RT-PCR reads through MiXCR, storing one row per CDR3 protein. The data show about 960,000 distinct CDR3 sequences, more than 15% seen once. The source material was blood, either unsorted or a sorted T cell fraction (not recorded which). This clonotype was sampled from a human donor who was either an allogeneic HSCT recipient or a stem cell or donor lymphocyte infusion donor (not recorded which). It is not recorded whose cells these are; they may come from a transplant donor. This rearrangement joins TRBV9 to TRBJ2-2; possibly TRBD2 for D (5 bases). The CDR3 DNA sequence: TGTGCCAGCAGCGTGGGGAGCACCGGGGAGCTGTTTTTT. Amino acids: CASSVGSTGELFF.